This T cell receptor beta chain was recorded in a study of blood T cell repertoires in COVID-19. The wider study: The cDNA or gDNA used as material had been derived from T cells, B-cell-depleted T cells, or PBMCs.

The study drew participants aged about 18 to 95 years from some 25 US areas. The study counted Cohort 3 donors as recovered given two negative PCRs, clearance, or symptom resolution. The repertoire was sequenced with immunoSEQ multiplex PCR; TCRdb's copy has only in-frame clones and lacks some. The table lists roughly 280,000 clones, 88% of them singletons. V lost 4 bases to trimming and J lost 5 bases; unmatched junction nucleotides: 6. CDR3 length: 15 amino acids. Looked up from germline, CDR1 is SEHNR and CDR2 is FQNEAQ (reference sequence). This TCR was sampled from a woman aged 50 to 60 who had recovered from COVID-19. J is TRBJ2-2 and V is TRBV7-9, with TRBD2 identical over 8 bases. Material: PBMCs or T cells enriched from blood (not recorded which). The CDR3 sequence is CASSSPGGQTGELFF. The CDR3 coding sequence is TGTGCCAGCAGCTCCCCGGGGGGGCAGACCGGGGAGCTGTTTTTT.